This T cell receptor (beta chain) emerged from a study of blood T cell repertoires in COVID-19. About the research overall: The cDNA or gDNA used as material had been derived from T cells, B-cell-depleted T cells, or PBMCs.

This table comes from immunoSEQ multiplex PCR, and its TCRdb copy is limited to in-frame clones, with some not included. This table has 130,000 to 150,000 clones, about 90% appearing once. This clone was observed a few times. The sequencing sample was made of peripheral blood. The sequence came from a man aged 45-60 years who had recovered from COVID-19.

The CDR3 here is CASHDRGQLWNSPLHF. The CDR3, as DNA: TGTGCCAGCCACGACAGGGGGCAATTGTGGAATTCACCCCTCCACTTT. The rearrangement joins TRBV19 to TRBJ1-6; 10 bases align to TRBD1. Germline V gene sequence: CDR1 LNHDA, CDR2 SQIVND (reference sequence). This CDR3 contains 16 residues. Trimming at V came to 9 bases and at J to 7 bases, leaving 12 bases not matched to a gene.